This T cell receptor beta chain was documented in a study of blood T cell repertoires in COVID-19. Study at large: From the United States, Italy and Spain came samples of acute and convalescent COVID-19. Sources were T cells, B-cell-depleted T cells, or PBMCs; the material itself was cDNA or gDNA.

Authors' methods: Reference gene primer amplification yielded estimated nucleated cell counts. The assay was immunoSEQ multiplex PCR, and TCRdb's table has in-frame clones only and misses some. D and trimming come from the DNA, and the V and J calls and clone size come from that table. This table holds about 280,000 clones, around 85% found once. Germline CDR1 reads SGHAT; CDR2 reads FQNNGV. Trimming took off 3 bases at V and 6 bases at J, with 14 bases between the two ends. The CDR3 is 14 residues long. The V and J genes are TRBV11-2 and TRBJ1-1; possible D gene TRBD1, 6 bases. This TCR was recovered from a woman aged 65 to 85 with acute or convalescent COVID-19. The sequencing input was peripheral blood. CDR3 in DNA: TGTGCCAGCAGCTTTTCCCATGGACAGCCTGAAGCTTTCTTT. Translation: CASSFSHGQPEAFF. Full variable domain (outside the CDR3, taken from reference TRBV11-2 and TRBJ1-1): EAGVAQSPRYKIIEKRQSVAFWCNPISGHATLYWYQQILGQGPKLLIQFQNNGVVDDSQLPKDRFSAERLKGVDSTLKIQPAKLEDSAVYLCASSFSHGQPEAFFGQGTRLTVV.